These 9 T cell receptor beta chains originate from one sample sequenced in a study of Graves' ophthalmopathy and Graves' hyperthyroidism. RNA transcripts yielded amplified TCR beta CDR3 regions. A first-round RT-PCR used HTBI primers, followed by a second-round multiplex PCR. MiXCR was run by TCRdb on the multiplex PCR reads, yielding one entry per CDR3 protein. The table has around 1,200,000 distinct CDR3 sequences, roughly 35% seen once. The specimen was peripheral blood or thyroid tissue (not recorded which). Receptors originate from an adult man with Graves' hyperthyroidism.

This clonotype was counted only a few times. This chain joins TRBV6-6 and TRBJ1-2, with D tentatively TRBD1 (5 bases). CDR3 length: 18 amino acids. The V gene's germline CDR1 is MNHNY and CDR2 SVGAGI (reference sequence). Trimming removed 6 bases at V and 7 bases at J, with 30 bases between. The CDR3 loop is CASSPTFSGLSEGSGYTF. CDR3 DNA sequence: TGTGCCAGCAGCCCAACATTCTCGGGCCTTTCGGAGGGGTCTGGCTACACCTTC.

The rearrangement links TRBV9 to TRBJ2-7, with 9 bases lining up with TRBD1. Germline V gene sequence: CDR1 SGDLS, CDR2 YYNGEE. The CDR3 extends over 16 amino acids. V dropped 4 bases and J dropped 5; count of bases not matched to a gene: 13. The DNA for the CDR3 is TGTGCCAGCAGCCCTAGTCCCGGGACAGGGAGGGACGAGCAGTACTTC. Residues: CASSPSPGTGRDEQYF.

The table lists this clonotype with many counts. The rearrangement joins TRBV29-1 to TRBJ1-1; D is unresolved. This CDR3 region has 11 residues. Trimming took off 8 bases at V and 5 bases at J, with 12 bases between the two ends. The germline CDR1 and CDR2 sequences are SQVTM and ANQGSEA. The CDR3: CSLRLGTEAFF. The CDR3 DNA reads TGCAGCTTAAGGTTGGGGACTGAAGCTTTCTTT.

About this clonotype itself: This may come from a read error, since a much larger clone is one base off. The chain employs TRBV7-2 and TRBJ1-4; maybe TRBD1 (6 bases). The germline V gene encodes CDR1 SGHTA and CDR2 FQGNSA. The CDR3 contains 14 residues. The CDR3: CASSFGGAGERLFF. The CDR3 DNA sequence: TGTGCCAGCAGCTTTGGGGGGGCTGGTGAAAGACTGTTTTTT.

This clonotype occurred many times. This sequence joins TRBV12-3 or TRBV12-4 and TRBJ2-2; D is ambiguous. The CDR3 runs to 13 residues. Trimming pared 5 bases from V and 6 bases from J, leaving 10 bases between. CDR3: CASSPPFPGELFF. The CDR3 bases are TGTGCCAGCAGTCCCCCTTTCCCCGGGGAGCTGTTTTTT.

This chain connects TRBV5-4 to TRBJ2-7; D is possibly TRBD2 (6 bases). This CDR3 region has 13 residues. Germline CDR1 and CDR2: SGHNT and YYREEE (reference sequence). Trimming left V 3 bases short and J 6 bases short, with 13 bases between. The CDR3 loop is CASSSPSAGEQYF. The CDR3 coding sequence is TGTGCCAGCAGCTCGCCTAGCGCCGGCGAGCAGTACTTC.

J is TRBJ1-3 and V is TRBV5-1; no clear D. Germline CDR1 and CDR2: SGHRS and YFSETQ. Trimming pared 2 bases from V and 4 bases from J, leaving 19 bases between. CDR3 length: 17 residues. The CDR3 DNA reads TGCGCCAGCAGCTTATCTTTCGACCCGGTCGGCGGAAACACCATATATTTT. Protein: CASSLSFDPVGGNTIYF.

Comments on this clonotype: This may stem from a read error, because a much larger clone lies one nucleotide away. V usage is TRBV11-2 and J usage is TRBJ1-1, with D hard to call. Germline values: CDR1 SGHAT, CDR2 FQNNGV. The CDR3 loop spans 19 amino acids. V was trimmed by 4 bases and J by 4 bases, leaving 28 bases between them. In DNA, the CDR3 is TGTGCCAGCAGCTCTGAAGGTGGATACACTACGGACGTGAGCACTGAAGCTTTCTTT. It is translated as CASSSEGGYTTDVSTEAFF.

This clonotype was observed a handful of times. The chain is built from TRBV11-2 and TRBJ1-3; no clear D gene. V shed 3 bases and J shed 2 bases, with 11 bases lying between them. The length of the CDR3 is 15 residues. CDR1 is SGHAT and CDR2 is FQNNGV in the germline V gene. DNA for the CDR3: TGTGCCAGCAGCTTTTTAGGAAGAACTGGAAACACCATATATTTT. Translation: CASSFLGRTGNTIYF.